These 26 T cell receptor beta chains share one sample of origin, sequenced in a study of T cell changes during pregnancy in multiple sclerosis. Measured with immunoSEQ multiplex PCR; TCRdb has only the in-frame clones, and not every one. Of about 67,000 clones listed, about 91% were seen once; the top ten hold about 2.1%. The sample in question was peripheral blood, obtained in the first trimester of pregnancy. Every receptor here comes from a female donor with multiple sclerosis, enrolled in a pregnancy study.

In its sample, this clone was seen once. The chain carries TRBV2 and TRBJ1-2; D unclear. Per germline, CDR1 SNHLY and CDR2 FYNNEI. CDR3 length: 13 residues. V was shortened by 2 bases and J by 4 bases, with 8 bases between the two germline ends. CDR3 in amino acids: CASSEQASYGYTF. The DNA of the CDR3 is TGTGCCAGCAGTGAACAGGCGTCCTATGGCTACACCTTC.

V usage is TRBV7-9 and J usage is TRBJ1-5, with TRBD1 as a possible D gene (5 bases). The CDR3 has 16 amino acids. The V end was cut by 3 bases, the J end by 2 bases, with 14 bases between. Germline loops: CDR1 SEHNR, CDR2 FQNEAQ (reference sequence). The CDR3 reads CASSLSRVGGNQPQHF. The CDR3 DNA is TGTGCCAGCAGCTTGAGCAGGGTGGGCGGCAATCAGCCCCAGCATTTT.

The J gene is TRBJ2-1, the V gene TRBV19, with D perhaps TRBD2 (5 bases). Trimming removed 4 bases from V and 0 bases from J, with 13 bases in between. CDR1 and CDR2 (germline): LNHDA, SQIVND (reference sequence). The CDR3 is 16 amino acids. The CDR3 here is CASSTRGLGSYNEQFF. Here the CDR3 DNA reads TGTGCCAGTAGTACACGAGGACTTGGCTCCTACAATGAGCAGTTCTTC.

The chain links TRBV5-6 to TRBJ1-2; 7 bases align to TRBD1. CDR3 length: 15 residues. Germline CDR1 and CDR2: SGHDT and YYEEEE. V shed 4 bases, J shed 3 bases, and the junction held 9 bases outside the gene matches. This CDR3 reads CASSPLSGGYYGYTF. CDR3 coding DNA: TGTGCCAGCAGCCCACTGTCAGGGGGATACTATGGCTACACCTTC.

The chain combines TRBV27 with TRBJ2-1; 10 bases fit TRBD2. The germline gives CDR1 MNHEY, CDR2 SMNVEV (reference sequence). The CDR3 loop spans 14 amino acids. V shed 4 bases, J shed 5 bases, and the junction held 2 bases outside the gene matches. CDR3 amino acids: CASSSGLADNEQFF. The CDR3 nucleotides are TGTGCCAGCAGTTCCGGACTAGCGGACAATGAGCAGTTCTTC.

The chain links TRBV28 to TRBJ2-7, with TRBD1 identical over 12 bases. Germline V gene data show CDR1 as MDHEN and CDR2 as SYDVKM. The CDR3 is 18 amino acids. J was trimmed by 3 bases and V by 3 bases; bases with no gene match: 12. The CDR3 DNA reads TGTGCCAGCAGTTTCCGGCACCGGGACAGGGGGCCCCTCTACGAGCAGTACTTC. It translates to CASSFRHRDRGPLYEQYF.

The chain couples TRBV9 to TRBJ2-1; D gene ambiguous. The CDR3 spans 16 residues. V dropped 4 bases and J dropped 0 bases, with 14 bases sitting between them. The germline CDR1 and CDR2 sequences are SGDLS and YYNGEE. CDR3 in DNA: TGTGCCAGCAGCCTCCGGGTCCAAGGCTCCTACAATGAGCAGTTCTTC. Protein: CASSLRVQGSYNEQFF.

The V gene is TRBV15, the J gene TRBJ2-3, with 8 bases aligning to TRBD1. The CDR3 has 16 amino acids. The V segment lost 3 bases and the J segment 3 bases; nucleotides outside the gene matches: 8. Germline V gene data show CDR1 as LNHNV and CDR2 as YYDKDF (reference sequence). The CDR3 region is CATSSGSGQVTDTQYF. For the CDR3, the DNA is TGTGCCACCAGCAGCGGATCGGGACAGGTAACAGATACGCAGTATTTT.

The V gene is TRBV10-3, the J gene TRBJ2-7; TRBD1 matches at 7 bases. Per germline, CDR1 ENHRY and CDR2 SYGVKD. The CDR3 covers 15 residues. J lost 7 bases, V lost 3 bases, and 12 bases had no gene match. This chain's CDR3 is CAISERQGPEWEQYF. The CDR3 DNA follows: TGTGCCATCAGTGAAAGACAGGGCCCGGAGTGGGAGCAGTACTTC.

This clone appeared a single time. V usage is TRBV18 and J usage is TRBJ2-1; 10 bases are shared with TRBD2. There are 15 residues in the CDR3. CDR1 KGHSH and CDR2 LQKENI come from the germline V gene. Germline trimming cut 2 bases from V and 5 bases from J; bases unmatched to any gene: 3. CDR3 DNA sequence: TGTGCCAGCTCACCAGGGACTAGCGCAGACAATGAGCAGTTCTTC. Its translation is CASSPGTSADNEQFF.

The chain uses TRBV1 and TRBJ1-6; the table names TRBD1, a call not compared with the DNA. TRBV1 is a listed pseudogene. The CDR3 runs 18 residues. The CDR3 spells CTSSQVFPDRAYNSPLHF. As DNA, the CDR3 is TGCACCAGCAGCCAAGTGTTTCCGGACAGGGCCTATAATTCACCCCTCCACTTT.

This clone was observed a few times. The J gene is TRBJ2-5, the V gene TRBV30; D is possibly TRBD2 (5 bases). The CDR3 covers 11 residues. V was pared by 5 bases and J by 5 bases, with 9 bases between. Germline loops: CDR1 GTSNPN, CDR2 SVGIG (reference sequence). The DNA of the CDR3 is TGTGCCTGGGGTTGGAGGGAGACCCAGTACTTC. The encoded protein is CAWGWRETQYF.

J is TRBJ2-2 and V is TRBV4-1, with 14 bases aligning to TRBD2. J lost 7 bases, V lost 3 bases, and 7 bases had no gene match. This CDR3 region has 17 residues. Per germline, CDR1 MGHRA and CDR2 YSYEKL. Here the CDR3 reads CASSHDGTSGSNGELFF. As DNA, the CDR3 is TGCGCCAGCAGCCATGACGGGACTAGCGGGAGTAACGGGGAGCTGTTTTTT.

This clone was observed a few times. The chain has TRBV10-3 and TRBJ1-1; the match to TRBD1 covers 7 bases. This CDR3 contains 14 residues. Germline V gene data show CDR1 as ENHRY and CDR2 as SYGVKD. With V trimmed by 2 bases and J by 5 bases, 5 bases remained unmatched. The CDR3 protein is CAISETTGKTEAFF. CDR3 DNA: TGTGCCATCAGTGAGACGACAGGGAAGACTGAAGCTTTCTTT.

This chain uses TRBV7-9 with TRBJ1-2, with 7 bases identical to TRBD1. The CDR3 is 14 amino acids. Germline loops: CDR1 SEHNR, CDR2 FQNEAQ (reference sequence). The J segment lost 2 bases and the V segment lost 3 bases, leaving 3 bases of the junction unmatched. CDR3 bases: TGTGCCAGCAGCTTGGGGGACAGCAACTATGGCTACACCTTC. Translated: CASSLGDSNYGYTF.

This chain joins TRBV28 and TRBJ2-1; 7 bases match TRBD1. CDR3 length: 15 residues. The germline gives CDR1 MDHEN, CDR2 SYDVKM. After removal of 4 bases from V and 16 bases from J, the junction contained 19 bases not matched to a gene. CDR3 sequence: CASSYLRQGGPTEFF. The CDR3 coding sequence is TGTGCCAGCAGTTACCTTCGACAGGGTGGGCCAACCGAATTCTTC.

The CDR3 DNA is TGTGCCAGCAGTGCCGGGACTGAAGCTTTCTTT. Amino acid sequence: CASSAGTEAFF. This chain joins TRBV27 and TRBJ1-1; D not certain. The CDR3 runs to 11 residues. Germline V gene lookup returns CDR1 MNHEY and CDR2 SMNVEV (reference sequence). V was pared by 5 bases and J by 5 bases, with 6 bases between.

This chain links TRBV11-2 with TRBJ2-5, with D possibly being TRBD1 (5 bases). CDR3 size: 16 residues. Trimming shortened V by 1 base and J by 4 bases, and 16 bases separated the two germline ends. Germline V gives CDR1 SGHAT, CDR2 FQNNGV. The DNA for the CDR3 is TGTGCCAGCAGCTTAGGGTACAGGATATCGATAGAGACCCAGTACTTC. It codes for CASSLGYRISIETQYF.

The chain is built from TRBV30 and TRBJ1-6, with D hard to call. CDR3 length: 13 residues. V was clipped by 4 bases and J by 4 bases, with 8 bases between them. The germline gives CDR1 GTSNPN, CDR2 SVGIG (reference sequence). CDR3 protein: CAWTQTYNSPLHF. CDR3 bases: TGTGCCTGGACCCAAACTTATAATTCACCCCTCCACTTT.

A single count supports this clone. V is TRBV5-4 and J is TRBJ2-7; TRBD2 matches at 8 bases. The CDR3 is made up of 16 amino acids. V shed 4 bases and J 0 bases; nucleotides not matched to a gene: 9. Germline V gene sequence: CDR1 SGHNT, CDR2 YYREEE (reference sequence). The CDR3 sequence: CASSPRGTRGSYEQYF. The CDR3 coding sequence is TGTGCCAGCAGCCCCCGAGGGACTAGAGGCTCCTACGAGCAGTACTTC. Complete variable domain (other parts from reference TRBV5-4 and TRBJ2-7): ETGVTQSPTHLIKTRGQQVTLRCSSQSGHNTVSWYQQALGQGPQFIFQYYREEENGRGNFPPRFSGLQFPNYSSELNVNALELDDSALYLCASSPRGTRGSYEQYFGPGTRLTVT.

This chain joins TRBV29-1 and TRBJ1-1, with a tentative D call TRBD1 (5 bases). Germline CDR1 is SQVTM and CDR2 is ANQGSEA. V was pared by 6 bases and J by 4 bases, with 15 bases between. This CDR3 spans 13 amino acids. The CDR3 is CSVLDGAVTEAFF. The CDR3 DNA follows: TGCAGCGTATTAGATGGGGCGGTCACTGAAGCTTTCTTT.

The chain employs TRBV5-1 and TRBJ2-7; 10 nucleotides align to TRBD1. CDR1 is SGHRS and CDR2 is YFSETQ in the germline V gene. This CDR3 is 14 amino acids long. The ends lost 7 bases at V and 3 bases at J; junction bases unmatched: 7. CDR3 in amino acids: CASAPRTGGYEQYF. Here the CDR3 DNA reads TGCGCCAGCGCCCCTCGGACAGGGGGCTACGAGCAGTACTTC.

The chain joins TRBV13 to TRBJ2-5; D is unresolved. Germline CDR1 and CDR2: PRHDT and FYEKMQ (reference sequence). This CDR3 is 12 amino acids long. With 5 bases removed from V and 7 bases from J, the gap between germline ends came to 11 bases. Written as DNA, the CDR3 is TGTGCCAGCAGCCTCGACCCGGGGACCCAGTACTTC. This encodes CASSLDPGTQYF.

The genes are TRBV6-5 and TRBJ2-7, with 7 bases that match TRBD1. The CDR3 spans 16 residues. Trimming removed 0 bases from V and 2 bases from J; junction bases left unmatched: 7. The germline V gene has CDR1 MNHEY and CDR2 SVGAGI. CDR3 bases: TGTGCCAGCAGTTACTCGCCCCAGGGGGTCGCCTACGAGCAGTACTTC. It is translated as CASSYSPQGVAYEQYF.

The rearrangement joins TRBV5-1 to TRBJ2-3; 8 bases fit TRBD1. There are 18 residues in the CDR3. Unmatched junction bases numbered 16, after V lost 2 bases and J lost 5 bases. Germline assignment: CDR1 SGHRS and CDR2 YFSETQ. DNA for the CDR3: TGCGCCAGCAGCTTATACCCGGGACAGGCGGCGGCAGGAGATACGCAGTATTTT. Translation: CASSLYPGQAAAGDTQYF.

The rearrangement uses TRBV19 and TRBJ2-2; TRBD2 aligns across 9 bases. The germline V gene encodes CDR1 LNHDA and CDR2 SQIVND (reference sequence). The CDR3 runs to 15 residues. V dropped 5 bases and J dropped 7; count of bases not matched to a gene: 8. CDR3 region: CASSSGLAAHGELFF. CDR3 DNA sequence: TGTGCCAGTAGTTCGGGACTAGCTGCTCACGGGGAGCTGTTTTTT.